The 9 T cell receptor beta chains in this list originate from one sample, sequenced in a study of PD-1 blockade in classical Hodgkin lymphoma. The time point is: newly diagnosed, previously untreated cHL patient sample. Negative magnetic selection isolated CD4+ T cells from thawed PBMCs. Profiling relied on immunoSEQ multiplex PCR, and the TCRdb table lists in-frame clones only, not all of them. The data show about 30,000 clones, about 87% seen once. The sample was CD4+ T cells from blood. The receptors here all came from a human donor with classical Hodgkin lymphoma.

This clone occurred a few times. The V and J genes are TRBV29-1 and TRBJ2-5; D is undetermined. Germline V gives CDR1 SQVTM, CDR2 ANQGSEA. The CDR3 is 12 amino acids. The V end was cut by 3 bases, the J end by 7 bases, with 12 bases between. This CDR3 is CSVDQRSGTQYF. The CDR3 DNA reads TGCAGCGTTGATCAGCGTTCGGGGACCCAGTACTTC. The whole variable domain, remainder taken from reference TRBV29-1 and TRBJ2-5, is SAVISQKPSRDICQRGTSLTIQCQVDSQVTMMFWYRQQPGQSLTLIATANQGSEATYESGFVIDKFPISRPNLTFSTLTVSNMSPEDSSIYLCSVDQRSGTQYFGPGTRLLVL.

The V gene is TRBV18, the J gene TRBJ2-5, with 10 positions matching TRBD2. The V and J ends lost 3 bases and 5 bases, in that order; junction bases with no gene match: 12. This CDR3 has 17 residues. Looked up from germline, CDR1 is KGHSH and CDR2 is LQKENI. The CDR3 spells CASSPRPRLAGVETQYF. As DNA, the CDR3 is TGTGCCAGCTCACCTCGGCCTCGGCTAGCGGGAGTGGAGACCCAGTACTTC. Full variable domain (rest looked up from reference TRBV18 and TRBJ2-5): NAGVMQNPRHLVRRRGQEARLRCSPMKGHSHVYWYRQLPEEGLKFMVYLQKENIIDESGMPKERFSAEFPKEGPSILRIQQVVRGDSAAYFCASSPRPRLAGVETQYFGPGTRLLVL.

This chain joins TRBV5-1 and TRBJ2-7; D is possibly TRBD2 (6 bases). The CDR3 has 15 residues. With 4 bases removed from V and 0 bases from J, the gap between germline ends came to 14 bases. Looked up from germline, CDR1 is SGHRS and CDR2 is YFSETQ. The CDR3 coding sequence is TGCGCCAGCAGCCCCCCGGCGGGAAGCTCCTACGAGCAGTACTTC. Encoded protein: CASSPPAGSSYEQYF.

The gene calls are TRBV18 and TRBJ2-7, with a weak D call TRBD1 (6 bases). This CDR3 is 14 amino acids long. Germline loops: CDR1 KGHSH, CDR2 LQKENI. Trimming pared 3 bases from V and 3 bases from J, leaving 12 bases between. The CDR3: CASSPGQIRYEQYF. The CDR3 DNA is TGTGCCAGCTCACCCGGACAGATCCGCTACGAGCAGTACTTC.

J is TRBJ1-5 and V is TRBV19; possible D gene TRBD1, 5 bases. Germline loops: CDR1 LNHDA, CDR2 SQIVND (reference sequence). The V gene lost 1 base and the J gene lost 7 bases, with 14 bases spanning the gap. This CDR3 has 15 residues. The CDR3 spells CASSIAQGRGQPQHF. The CDR3 DNA reads TGTGCCAGTAGTATAGCCCAGGGAAGGGGACAGCCCCAGCATTTT.

This chain connects TRBV25-1 to TRBJ1-1; D may be TRBD1 (5 bases). With 3 bases removed from V and 9 bases from J, the gap between germline ends came to 5 bases. CDR1 is MGHDK and CDR2 is SYGVNS in the germline V gene. The CDR3 covers 10 residues. The CDR3 DNA reads TGTGCCAGCAGTGAGGGACAAGCTTTCTTT. Translated: CASSEGQAFF.

This clone was detected only once. The chain is built from TRBV5-1 and TRBJ2-2; 8 bases match TRBD1. V was pared by 5 bases and J by 7 bases, with 13 bases of the junction left unmatched. Germline values: CDR1 SGHRS, CDR2 YFSETQ. The CDR3 covers 16 residues. The CDR3 DNA sequence: TGCGCCAGCAGGAAACCGGGACAGGCTGGCAGCGGGGAGCTGTTTTTT. It yields the protein CASRKPGQAGSGELFF.

This chain connects TRBV5-4 to TRBJ2-3, with 13 bases identical to TRBD2. Germline CDR1 reads SGHNT; CDR2 reads YYREEE (reference sequence). This CDR3 contains 16 residues. The trim removed 2 bases at V and 6 bases at J, leaving 6 bases unmatched. The chain's CDR3 is CASSLTSGRAGDTQYF. The CDR3 DNA reads as TGTGCCAGCAGCTTAACTAGCGGGAGGGCCGGTGATACGCAGTATTTT.

The V call is TRBV27, the J call TRBJ1-4; unclear D gene. The V and J ends lost 3 bases and 2 bases respectively, with 4 bases between them. Germline CDR1 MNHEY, CDR2 SMNVEV (reference sequence). The CDR3 totals 13 residues. The CDR3 DNA follows: TGTGCCAGCAGTTTCTACACTAATGAAAAACTGTTTTTT. Its translation is CASSFYTNEKLFF.